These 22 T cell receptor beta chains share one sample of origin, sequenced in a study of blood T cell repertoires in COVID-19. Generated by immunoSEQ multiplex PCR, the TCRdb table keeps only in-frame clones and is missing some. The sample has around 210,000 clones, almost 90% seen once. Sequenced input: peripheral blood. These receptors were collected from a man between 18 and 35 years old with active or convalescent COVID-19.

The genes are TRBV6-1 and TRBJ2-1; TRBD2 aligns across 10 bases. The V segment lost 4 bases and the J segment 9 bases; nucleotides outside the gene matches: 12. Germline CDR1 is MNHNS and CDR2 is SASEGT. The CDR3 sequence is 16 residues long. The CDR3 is CASSGRWLAGVSEQFF. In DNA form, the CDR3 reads TGTGCCAGCAGTGGAAGGTGGCTAGCGGGAGTCAGTGAGCAGTTCTTC.

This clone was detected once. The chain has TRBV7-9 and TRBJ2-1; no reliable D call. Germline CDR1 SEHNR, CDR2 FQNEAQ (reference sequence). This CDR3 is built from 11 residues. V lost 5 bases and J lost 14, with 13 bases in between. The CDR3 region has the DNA TGTGCCAGCAGCCCTTTTGGAGCCGAGTTCTTC. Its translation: CASSPFGAEFF. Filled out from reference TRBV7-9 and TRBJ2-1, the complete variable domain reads DTGVSQNPRHKITKRGQNVTFRCDPISEHNRLYWYRQTLGQGPEFLTYFQNEAQLEKSRLLSDRFSAERPKGSFSTLEIQRTEQGDSAMYLCASSPFGAEFFGPGTRLTVL.

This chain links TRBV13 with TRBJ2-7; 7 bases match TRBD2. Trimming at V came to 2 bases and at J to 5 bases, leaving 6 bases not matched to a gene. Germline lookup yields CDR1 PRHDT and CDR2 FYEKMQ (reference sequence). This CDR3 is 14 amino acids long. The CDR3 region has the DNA TGTGCCAGCAGCTTATCGAGCGGGACCCACGAGCAGTACTTC. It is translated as CASSLSSGTHEQYF. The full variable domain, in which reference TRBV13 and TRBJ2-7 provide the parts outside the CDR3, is AAGVIQSPRHLIKEKRETATLKCYPIPRHDTVYWYQQGPGQDPQFLISFYEKMQSDKGSIPDRFSAQQFSDYHSELNMSSLELGDSALYFCASSLSSGTHEQYFGPGTRLTVT.

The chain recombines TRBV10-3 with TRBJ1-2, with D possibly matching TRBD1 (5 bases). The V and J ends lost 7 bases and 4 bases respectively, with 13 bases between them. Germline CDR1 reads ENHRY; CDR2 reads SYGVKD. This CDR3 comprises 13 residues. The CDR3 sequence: CAITGQEGYGYTF. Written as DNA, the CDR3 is TGTGCCATCACGGGGCAGGAGGGCTATGGCTACACCTTC.

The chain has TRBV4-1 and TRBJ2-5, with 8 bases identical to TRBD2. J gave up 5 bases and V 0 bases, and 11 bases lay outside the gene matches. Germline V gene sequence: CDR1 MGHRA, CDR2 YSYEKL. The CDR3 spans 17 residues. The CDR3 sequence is CASSQDRAGGPIETQYF. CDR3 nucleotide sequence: TGCGCCAGCAGCCAAGATCGTGCGGGAGGCCCCATCGAGACCCAGTACTTC.

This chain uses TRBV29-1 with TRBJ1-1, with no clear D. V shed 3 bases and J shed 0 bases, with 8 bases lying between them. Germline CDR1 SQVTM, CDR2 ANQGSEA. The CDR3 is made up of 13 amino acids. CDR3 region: CSVDHGLNTEAFF. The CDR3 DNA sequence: TGCAGCGTTGATCACGGGTTGAACACTGAAGCTTTCTTT.

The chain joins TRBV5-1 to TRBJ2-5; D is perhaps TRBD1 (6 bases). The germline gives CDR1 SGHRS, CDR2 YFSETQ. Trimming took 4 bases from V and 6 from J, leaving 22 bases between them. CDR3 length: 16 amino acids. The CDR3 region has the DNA TGCGCCAGCAGCGATTTAGGTAACAGGGCTTCCCAGACCCAGTACTTC. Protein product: CASSDLGNRASQTQYF.

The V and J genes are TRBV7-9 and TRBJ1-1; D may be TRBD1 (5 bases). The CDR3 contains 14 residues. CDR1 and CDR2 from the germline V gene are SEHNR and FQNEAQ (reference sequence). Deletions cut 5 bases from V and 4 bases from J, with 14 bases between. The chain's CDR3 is CASSPETVSTEAFF. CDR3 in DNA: TGTGCCAGCAGCCCCGAGACAGTGAGCACTGAAGCTTTCTTT.

The CDR3 loop is CASSLGGQVTDTQYF. CDR3 DNA sequence: TGTGCCAGCAGCTTGGGGGGGCAGGTCACAGATACGCAGTATTTT. The V call is TRBV7-9, the J call TRBJ2-3; possible D gene TRBD2, 7 bases. V shed 3 bases and J shed 2 bases, with 12 bases lying between them. The V gene's germline CDR1 is SEHNR and CDR2 FQNEAQ (reference sequence). This CDR3 has 15 residues.

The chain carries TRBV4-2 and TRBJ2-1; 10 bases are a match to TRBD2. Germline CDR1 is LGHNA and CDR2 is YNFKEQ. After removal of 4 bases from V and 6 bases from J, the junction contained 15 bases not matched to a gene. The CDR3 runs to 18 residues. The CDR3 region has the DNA TGTGCCAGCAGCCCATTCATCTCTAGCGGGAGTAATTCCAATGAGCAGTTCTTC. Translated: CASSPFISSGSNSNEQFF.

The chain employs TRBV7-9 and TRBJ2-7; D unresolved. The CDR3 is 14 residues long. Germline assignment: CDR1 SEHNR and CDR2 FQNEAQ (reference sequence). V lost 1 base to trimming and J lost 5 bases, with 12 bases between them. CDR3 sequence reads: CASSLGNAEHEQYF. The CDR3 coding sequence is TGTGCCAGCAGCTTAGGAAATGCCGAGCACGAGCAGTACTTC.

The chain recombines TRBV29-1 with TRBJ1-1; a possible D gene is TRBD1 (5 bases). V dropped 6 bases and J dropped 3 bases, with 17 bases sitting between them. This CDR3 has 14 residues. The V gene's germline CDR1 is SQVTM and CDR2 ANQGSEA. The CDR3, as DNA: TGCAGCGTCGCTTTGGGGGGAGAATACACTGAAGCTTTCTTT. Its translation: CSVALGGEYTEAFF.

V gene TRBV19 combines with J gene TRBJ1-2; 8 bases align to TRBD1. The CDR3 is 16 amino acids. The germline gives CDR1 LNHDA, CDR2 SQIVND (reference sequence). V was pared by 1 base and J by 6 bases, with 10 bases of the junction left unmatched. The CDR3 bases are TGTGCCAGTAGTATAGTTCCGGGGCAGGGGGCTAATGGCTACACCTTC. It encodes CASSIVPGQGANGYTF.

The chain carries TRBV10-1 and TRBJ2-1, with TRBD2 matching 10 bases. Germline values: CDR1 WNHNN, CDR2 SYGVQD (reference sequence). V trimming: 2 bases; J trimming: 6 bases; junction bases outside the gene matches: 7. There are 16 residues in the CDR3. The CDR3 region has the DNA TGCGCCAGCAGTGAGGGGGGGACTAGCGTTCGCAATGAGCAGTTCTTC. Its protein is CASSEGGTSVRNEQFF.

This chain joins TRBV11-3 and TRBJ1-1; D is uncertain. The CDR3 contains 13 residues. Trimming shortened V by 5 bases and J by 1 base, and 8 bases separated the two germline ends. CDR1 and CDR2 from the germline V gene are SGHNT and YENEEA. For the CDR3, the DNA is TGTGCCAGCAGCCCTTCGGGGAACACTGAAGCTTTCTTT. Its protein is CASSPSGNTEAFF.

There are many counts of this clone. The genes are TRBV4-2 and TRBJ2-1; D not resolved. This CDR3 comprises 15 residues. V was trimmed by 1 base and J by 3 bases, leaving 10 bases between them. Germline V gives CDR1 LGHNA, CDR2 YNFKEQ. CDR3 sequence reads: CASSQARTDYNEQFF. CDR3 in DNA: TGTGCCAGCAGCCAAGCCCGAACAGACTACAATGAGCAGTTCTTC.

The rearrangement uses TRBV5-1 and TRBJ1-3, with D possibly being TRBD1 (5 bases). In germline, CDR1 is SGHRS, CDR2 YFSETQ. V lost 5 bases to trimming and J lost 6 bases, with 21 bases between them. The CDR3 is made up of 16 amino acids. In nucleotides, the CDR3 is TGCGCCAGCAGGGGGCAGGGCATGAGTCTGGAAAACACCATATATTTT. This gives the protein CASRGQGMSLENTIYF.

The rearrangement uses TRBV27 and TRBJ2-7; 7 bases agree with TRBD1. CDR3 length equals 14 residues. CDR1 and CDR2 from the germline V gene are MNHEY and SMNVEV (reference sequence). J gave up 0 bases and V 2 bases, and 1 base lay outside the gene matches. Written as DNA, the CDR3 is TGTGCCAGCAGTTTAAGGACAGGCTCCTACGAGCAGTACTTC. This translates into CASSLRTGSYEQYF.

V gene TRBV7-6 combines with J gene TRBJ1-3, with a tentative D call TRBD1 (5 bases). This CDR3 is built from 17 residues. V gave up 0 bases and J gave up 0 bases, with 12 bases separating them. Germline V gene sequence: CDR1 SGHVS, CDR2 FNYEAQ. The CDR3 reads CASSLAAGVSSGNTIYF. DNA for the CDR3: TGTGCCAGCAGCTTAGCTGCGGGGGTTAGCTCTGGAAACACCATATATTTT.

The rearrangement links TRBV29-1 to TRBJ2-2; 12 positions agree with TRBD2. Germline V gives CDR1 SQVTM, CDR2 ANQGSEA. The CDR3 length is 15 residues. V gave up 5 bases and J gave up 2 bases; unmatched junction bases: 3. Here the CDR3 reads CSVFGLAGNTGELFF. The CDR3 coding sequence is TGCAGCGTTTTTGGACTAGCGGGAAACACCGGGGAGCTGTTTTTT.

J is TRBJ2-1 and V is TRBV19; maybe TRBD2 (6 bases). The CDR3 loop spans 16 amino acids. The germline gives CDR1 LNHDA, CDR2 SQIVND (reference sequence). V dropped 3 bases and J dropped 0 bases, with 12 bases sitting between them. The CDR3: CASSIISGDSYNEQFF. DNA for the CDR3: TGTGCCAGTAGTATCATTAGCGGAGACTCCTACAATGAGCAGTTCTTC. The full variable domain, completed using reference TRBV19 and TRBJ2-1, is DGGITQSPKYLFRKEGQNVTLSCEQNLNHDAMYWYRQDPGQGLRLIYYSQIVNDFQKGDIAEGYSVSREKKESFPLTVTSAQKNPTAFYLCASSIISGDSYNEQFFGPGTRLTVL.

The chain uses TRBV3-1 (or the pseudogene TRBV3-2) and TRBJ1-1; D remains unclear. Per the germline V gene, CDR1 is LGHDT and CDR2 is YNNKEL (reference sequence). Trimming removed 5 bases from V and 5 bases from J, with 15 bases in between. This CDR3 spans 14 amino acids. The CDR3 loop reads CASSSREARTEAFF. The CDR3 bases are TGTGCCAGCAGCTCACGGGAAGCGAGAACTGAAGCTTTCTTT.